The T cell receptor (beta chain) described here comes from a study of a mutant IDH1 vaccine in newly diagnosed glioma. Study at large: Once 4-6 weeks had passed after radiotherapy alone, vaccination started, or it started with temozolomide cycles.

On this clone: The target antigen is unknown.

The ends were cut back, 3 bases at V and 2 bases at J, with 10 bases in the middle. This CDR3 is built from 15 residues. The germline V gene encodes CDR1 LNHDA and CDR2 SQIVND (reference sequence). Time point here: week 23, last vaccination. All doses held 300 ug of mutant IDH1 20-mer peptide, with topical imiquimod. Clones were sequenced by immunoSEQ multiplex PCR, and TCRdb holds only the in-frame ones, with some missing. The data show under 13,000 clones, 70% to 90% seen once. The gene calls are TRBV19 and TRBJ2-2, with no clear D. The specimen was PBMCs, collected from a glioma patient whose treatment included an IDH1 peptide vaccine. This receptor was identified in a woman in her thirties or forties with glioma. Some clones in this sample may be carry-over from other donors' samples. Written as DNA, the CDR3 is TGTGCCAGTAGTATGTTGCCGGGTAACACCGGGGAGCTGTTTTTT. Residues: CASSMLPGNTGELFF.